Sequencing of this T cell receptor (beta chain) was carried out in a study of long-term antiretroviral therapy in people with HIV. Findings and limits, study-wide: Those clones which expanded before ART made up the dominant part of the repertoire at all time points. In the period from the mid-2000s to the late 2010s, blood was collected, possibly under older ART regimens.

Concerning this clone: Its target is not known.

immunoSEQ v3.0 was run at survey level. TCRdb keeps only in-frame clones here, not all; method: immunoSEQ multiplex PCR. The profile covers about 21,000 clones, with about four fifths appearing a single time and around 12% taken by the ten largest. The germline V gene has CDR1 MDHEN and CDR2 SYDVKM. This CDR3 spans 15 amino acids. V shed 4 bases, J shed 4 bases, and the junction held 5 bases outside the gene matches. The sequencing here drew on unsorted PBMCs, taken 0.1 years before starting antiretroviral therapy. The receptor was derived from a middle-aged man with HIV. The rearrangement uses TRBV28 and TRBJ2-1, with 9 bases identical to TRBD1. The CDR3 spells CASSSTGGAYNEQFF. CDR3 nucleotides: TGTGCCAGCAGTTCAACAGGGGGCGCTTACAATGAGCAGTTCTTC. Using reference TRBV28 and TRBJ2-1 for the parts outside the CDR3, the full variable domain is DVKVTQSSRYLVKRTGEKVFLECVQDMDHENMFWYRQDPGLGLRLIYFSYDVKMKEKGDIPEGYSVSREKKERFSLILESASTNQTSMYLCASSSTGGAYNEQFFGPGTRLTVL.